The entry that follows covers one T cell receptor (beta chain) sequence. The antigen remains unidentified. V gave up 4 bases and J gave up 4 bases, with 14 bases separating them. This CDR3 is built from 15 residues. CDR1 and CDR2 from the germline V gene are LNHDA and SQIVND (reference sequence). The data derive from a study of cytomegalovirus exposure and HLA in healthy donors. Study-level background: Of the donors genotyped, approximately 410 in all, 75% to 85% fell in the Caucasian-associated ancestry cluster. General study results and limits: A later analysis linked a missense variant in DCLRE1C to the trimming of TCR beta V and J genes. Judged likely to be a sequencing artifact was a cluster of highly shared sequence variants. Analyzed later, association rates of TCRs varied across HLA loci, with DRB1 most and HLA-C fewest.

60 Vbeta and 13 Jbeta primers were used in PCR. Generated by immunoSEQ multiplex PCR, the TCRdb table keeps only in-frame clones and is missing some. The sample carries roughly 190,000 clones, around 78% recorded once. Sequencing was done on a sample of PBMCs. This TCR came from a woman in her twenties or thirties in good health and CMV-seropositive. V is TRBV19 and J is TRBJ2-1; maybe TRBD1 (6 bases). This CDR3 reads CASSTAGTTYNEQFF. CDR3 nucleotide sequence: TGTGCCAGTAGTACTGCCGGGACAACTTACAATGAGCAGTTCTTC.